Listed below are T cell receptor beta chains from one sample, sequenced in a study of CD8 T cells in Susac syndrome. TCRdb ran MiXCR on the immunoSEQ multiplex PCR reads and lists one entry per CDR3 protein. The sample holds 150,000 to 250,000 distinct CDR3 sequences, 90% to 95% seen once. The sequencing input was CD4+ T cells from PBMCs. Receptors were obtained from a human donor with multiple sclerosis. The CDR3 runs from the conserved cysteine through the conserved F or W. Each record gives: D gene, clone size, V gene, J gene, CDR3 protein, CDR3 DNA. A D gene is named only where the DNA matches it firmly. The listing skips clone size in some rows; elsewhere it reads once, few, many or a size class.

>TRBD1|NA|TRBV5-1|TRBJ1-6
CASSRQGTRSPLHF
TGCGCCAGCAGCCGACAGGGAACGAGGTCACCCCTCCACTTT
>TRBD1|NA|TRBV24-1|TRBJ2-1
CATSEPGQGNYNEQFF
TGTGCCACCAGTGAACCGGGACAGGGTAATTACAATGAGCAGTTCTTC
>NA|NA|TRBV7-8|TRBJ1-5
CASSLGPYQPQHF
TGTGCCAGCAGCTTGGGGCCTTATCAGCCCCAGCATTTT
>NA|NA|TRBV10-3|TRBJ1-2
CAISESPGVTSYGYTF
TGTGCCATCAGTGAGTCGCCGGGCGTCACCAGCTATGGCTACACCTTC
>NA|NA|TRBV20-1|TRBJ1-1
CSARSGRGFGEAFF
TGCAGTGCTAGATCCGGACGGGGGTTCGGTGAAGCTTTCTTT
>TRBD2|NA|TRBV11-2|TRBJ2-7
CASSARLAGGPYEQYF
TGTGCCAGCAGCGCCAGACTAGCGGGAGGTCCCTACGAGCAGTACTTC
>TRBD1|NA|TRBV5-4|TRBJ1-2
CASSLGQGRLYGYTF
TGTGCCAGCAGCTTGGGACAGGGCCGTCTCTATGGCTACACCTTC
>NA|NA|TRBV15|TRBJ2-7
CATSRRARGEQYF
TGTGCCACCAGCCGGCGGGCTAGAGGAGAGCAGTACTTC
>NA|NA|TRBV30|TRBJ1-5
CAWSREGGQPQHF
TGTGCCTGGAGTCGGGAGGGCGGTCAGCCCCAGCATTTT
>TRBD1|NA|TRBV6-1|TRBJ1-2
CASRPRDRGGYGYTF
TGTGCCAGCAGACCCCGTGACAGGGGTGGCTATGGCTACACCTTC
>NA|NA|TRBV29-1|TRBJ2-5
CSVFGQNQETQYF
TGCAGCGTTTTCGGACAGAACCAAGAGACCCAGTACTTC
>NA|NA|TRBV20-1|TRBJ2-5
CSARPGETQYF
TGCAGTGCTAGGCCCGGTGAGACCCAGTACTTC
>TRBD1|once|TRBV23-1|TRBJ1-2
CASSREGAVYGYTF
TGCGCCAGCAGTCGGGAGGGGGCGGTTTATGGCTACACCTTC
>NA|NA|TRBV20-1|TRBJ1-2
CSARGTGTSPGYTF
TGCAGTGCTAGGGGGACCGGGACCTCGCCCGGCTACACCTTC
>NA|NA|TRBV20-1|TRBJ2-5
CSALEDGETQYF
TGCAGTGCTTTGGAGGACGGGGAGACCCAGTACTTC
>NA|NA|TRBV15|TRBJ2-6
CATSLPGQGSGANVLTF
TGTGCCACCAGTTTACCGGGTCAGGGCTCTGGGGCCAACGTCCTGACTTTC
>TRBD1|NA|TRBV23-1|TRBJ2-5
CASSPQGAQETQYF
TGCGCCAGCAGTCCACAGGGGGCCCAAGAGACCCAGTACTTC
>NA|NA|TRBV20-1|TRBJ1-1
CSARAAPNTEAFF
TGCAGTGCTAGAGCGGCACCAAACACTGAAGCTTTCTTT
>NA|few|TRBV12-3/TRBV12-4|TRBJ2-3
CASRAGPTDTQYF
TGTGCCAGCAGGGCAGGGCCTACAGATACGCAGTATTTT
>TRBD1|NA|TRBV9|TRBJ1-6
CASSVWDRDSPLHF
TGTGCCAGCAGCGTTTGGGACAGGGATTCACCCCTCCACTTT
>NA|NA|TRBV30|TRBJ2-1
CAWRRLIHEQFF
TGTGCCTGGAGACGTCTGATTCATGAGCAGTTCTTC
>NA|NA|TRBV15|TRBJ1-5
CATSTLGNQPQHF
TGTGCCACCAGCACCCTCGGCAATCAGCCCCAGCATTTT
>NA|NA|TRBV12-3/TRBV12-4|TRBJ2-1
CASSLTDSGNEQFF
TGTGCCAGCAGCCTTACCGACTCGGGCAATGAGCAGTTCTTC
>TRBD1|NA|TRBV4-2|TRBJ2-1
CASSQVGTGRRSSYNEQFF
TGTGCCAGCAGCCAAGTCGGGACAGGGCGGCGGAGTTCCTACAATGAGCAGTTCTTC
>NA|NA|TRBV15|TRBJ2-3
CATSRDSVGALAQYF
TGTGCCACCAGCAGAGATTCCGTAGGGGCACTAGCGCAGTATTTT
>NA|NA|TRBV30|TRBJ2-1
CAWSRLATLRNEQFF
TGTGCCTGGAGTAGGCTAGCGACGCTTAGGAATGAGCAGTTCTTC
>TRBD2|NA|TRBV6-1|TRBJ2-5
CASRGLAGVQETQYF
TGTGCCAGCAGGGGACTAGCGGGGGTCCAAGAGACCCAGTACTTC
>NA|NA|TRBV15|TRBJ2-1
CATSRGAYPMVFF
TGTGCCACCAGCAGAGGGGCCTACCCAATGGTGTTCTTC
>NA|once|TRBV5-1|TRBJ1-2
CASSIDGGYTF
TGCGCCAGCAGCATCGACGGTGGCTACACCTTC
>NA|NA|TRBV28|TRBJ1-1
CASSFPWKGNTEAFF
TGTGCCAGCAGTTTCCCCTGGAAAGGGAACACTGAAGCTTTCTTT
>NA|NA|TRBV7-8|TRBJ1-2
CASSLGGSRADYGYTF
TGTGCCAGCAGCTTAGGTGGGAGCCGGGCGGACTATGGCTACACCTTC
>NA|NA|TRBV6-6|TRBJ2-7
CASRTSLLAYEQYF
TGTGCCAGCAGAACATCACTCCTTGCCTACGAGCAGTACTTC
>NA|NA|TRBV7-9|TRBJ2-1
CASSLERWQFF
TGTGCCAGCAGCCTGGAGCGTTGGCAGTTCTTC
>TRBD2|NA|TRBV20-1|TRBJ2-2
CSAILAGARTGELFF
TGCAGTGCTATACTAGCGGGAGCTCGAACCGGGGAGCTGTTTTTT